This TCR beta chain originates from a study of T cells in tuberculosis. Notes on the study in general: Active tuberculosis cases were adults; controls were adolescents. The TCR-beta difference was not significant; alpha differences partly reflected length. Smaller distances to GMM-specific TCRs suggested their expansion in active tuberculosis.

At study entry, adolescents had tuberculin skin tests and IGRA screening. Germline V gene data show CDR1 as SGHTS and CDR2 as YDEGEE. The CDR3 is made up of 15 amino acids. The germline V and J ends were trimmed by 4 bases and 1 base, with 15 bases remaining between them. This clone has only one observation. Its antigen is not known. TCRdb's table, derived via immunoSEQ multiplex PCR, lists solely in-frame clones and lacks some. The table lists tens of thousands of clones, about 95% of them singletons. V usage is TRBV5-8 and J usage is TRBJ2-7, with D maybe TRBD2 (6 bases). The source of this sequence is a donor between 10 and 35 years old with latent tuberculosis or without tuberculosis infection. Sequencing used PBMCs. Here the CDR3 DNA reads TGTGCCAGCAGCCTAGGACTAACGGCGTCCTACGAGCAGTACTTC. Residues: CASSLGLTASYEQYF. The whole variable domain, remainder taken from reference TRBV5-8 and TRBJ2-7, is EAGVTQSPTHLIKTRGQQATLRCSPISGHTSVYWYQQALGLGLQFLLWYDEGEERNRGNFPPRFSGRQFPNYSSELNVNALELEDSALYLCASSLGLTASYEQYFGPGTRLTVT.